This T cell receptor (beta chain) stems from a study of cytomegalovirus exposure and HLA in healthy donors. Study-wide results and limits: Apparent HLA restriction characterized most CMV-associated TCR beta chains in a later analysis. Because they were indistinguishable, some V segments, including TRBV6-2 and TRBV6-3, were excluded.

All the people who gave samples were healthy bone marrow donors. The PCR contained 60 Vbeta and 13 Jbeta primers. The protocol was immunoSEQ multiplex PCR, while the TCRdb copy is restricted to in-frame clones and leaves out a portion. The repertoire shows about 150,000 clones; the top ten hold around 1.5%. V was cut by 0 bases and J by 9 bases, with 7 bases left in between. In germline, CDR1 is SGHKS, CDR2 YYEKEE (reference sequence). The CDR3 has 12 residues. In regard to this clone: Antigen specificity is unknown.

The chain has TRBV5-5 and TRBJ2-1; D is unresolved. Material for sequencing was PBMCs. This TCR was recovered from a woman aged 50 to 60 in good health and CMV-seronegative. CDR3 sequence reads: CASSLDSPEQFF. CDR3 sequence (DNA): TGTGCCAGCAGCTTGGATAGTCCTGAGCAGTTCTTC.